A single sample is the source of the 32 T cell receptor beta chains below, sequenced in a study of control samples from healthy donors and cancer patients. TCRdb's table, derived via immunoSEQ multiplex PCR, lists solely in-frame clones and lacks some. Altogether 150,000 to 200,000 clones are present, approximately 94% being singletons, with the ten largest covering 1.3%. Sequencing was carried out using blood. These receptors all stem from a woman between 18 and 29 years old in good health.

The J gene is TRBJ2-3, the V gene TRBV28; a weak D match, TRBD2 (6 bases). V shed 1 base and J shed 1 base, with 9 bases lying between them. This CDR3 is 15 amino acids long. Germline V gene lookup returns CDR1 MDHEN and CDR2 SYDVKM. The CDR3 nucleotides are TGTGCCAGCAGTTTATCGGGAGAGGGCACAGATACGCAGTATTTT. Amino acid sequence: CASSLSGEGTDTQYF. Complete variable domain (other parts from reference TRBV28 and TRBJ2-3): DVKVTQSSRYLVKRTGEKVFLECVQDMDHENMFWYRQDPGLGLRLIYFSYDVKMKEKGDIPEGYSVSREKKERFSLILESASTNQTSMYLCASSLSGEGTDTQYFGPGTRLTVL.

The rearrangement joins TRBV1 to TRBJ2-6; the DNA was not compared with TRBD1, the D call given in the table. TRBV1 is described as a pseudogene. The length of the CDR3 is 18 residues. CDR3 sequence: CTSSRSCLCTKSANVLTF. The DNA of the CDR3 is TGCACCAGCAGTCGCTCGTGTTTGTGCACAAAGTCGGCCAACGTCCTGACTTTC.

This clone was found once. The chain joins TRBV15 to TRBJ2-3, with 7 bases fitting TRBD1. V lost 3 bases, J lost 3 bases, and 12 bases stayed unmatched. CDR3 length: 17 residues. Germline V gene data show CDR1 as LNHNV and CDR2 as YYDKDF (reference sequence). The CDR3 reads CATSRGFRGRLTDTQYF. CDR3 DNA: TGTGCCACCAGCAGGGGCTTTAGGGGGCGTCTTACAGATACGCAGTATTTT.

The rearrangement links TRBV28 to TRBJ1-2; no definite D call. CDR1 and CDR2 from the germline V gene are MDHEN and SYDVKM. CDR3 length: 12 residues. Deletions cut 3 bases from V and 4 bases from J, with 6 bases between. The CDR3 sequence is CASSLPLYGYTF. CDR3 nucleotides: TGTGCCAGCAGTTTGCCCCTCTATGGCTACACCTTC.

The chain recombines TRBV5-1 with TRBJ1-1, with unresolved D. The CDR3 has 14 amino acids. The germline V and J ends were trimmed by 5 bases and 1 base, with 12 bases remaining between them. CDR1 SGHRS and CDR2 YFSETQ come from the germline V gene. The DNA of the CDR3 is TGCGCCAGCAGACTCGACGGGAGGAACACTGAAGCTTTCTTT. It translates to CASRLDGRNTEAFF. Filled out from reference TRBV5-1 and TRBJ1-1, the complete variable domain reads KAGVTQTPRYLIKTRGQQVTLSCSPISGHRSVSWYQQTPGQGLQFLFEYFSETQRNKGNFPGRFSGRQFSNSRSEMNVSTLELGDSALYLCASRLDGRNTEAFFGQGTRLTVV.

This clone has only one observation. V and J are TRBV28 and TRBJ1-1; D not certain. The V end was cut by 11 bases, the J end by 3 bases, with 16 bases between. Germline V lookup: CDR1 MDHEN, CDR2 SYDVKM. There are 13 residues in the CDR3. DNA of the CDR3: TGTGCCTGCCGTACGATTGGGTACACTGAAGCTTTCTTT. Translation: CACRTIGYTEAFF.

This chain connects TRBV15 to TRBJ2-5; D gene uncertain. The CDR3 loop spans 13 amino acids. V lost 1 base, J lost 4 bases, and 7 bases lay in between. In germline, CDR1 is LNHNV, CDR2 YYDKDF (reference sequence). CDR3 DNA sequence: TGTGCCACCAGCAGAGGATCGGGAGAGACCCAGTACTTC. It is translated as CATSRGSGETQYF.

V and J are TRBV11-2 and TRBJ1-2, with no clear D. Trimming removed 8 bases from V and 11 bases from J, with 15 bases in between. The CDR3 has 11 residues. Germline CDR1 is SGHAT and CDR2 is FQNNGV. The CDR3 DNA reads as TGTGCCAGCGGAAAGCAGGACGGTTACACCTTC. This translates into CASGKQDGYTF.

This clone was counted a few times. The rearrangement links TRBV7-9 to TRBJ2-3; TRBD1 matches at 7 bases. V was pared by 2 bases and J by 4 bases, with 12 bases of the junction left unmatched. The CDR3 sequence is 17 residues long. Germline loops: CDR1 SEHNR, CDR2 FQNEAQ (reference sequence). In DNA form, the CDR3 reads TGTGCCAGCAGCTTACAATTGACCCAGGGGGTCGCAGATACGCAGTATTTT. Protein sequence: CASSLQLTQGVADTQYF.

Only one count was recorded for this clone. The chain has TRBV10-2 and TRBJ2-3; the D is unclear. The CDR3 sequence is 15 residues long. V was clipped by 7 bases and J by 0 bases, with 14 bases between them. Germline values: CDR1 WSHSY, CDR2 SAAADI. CDR3 loop: CASTPVQSSTDTQYF. The CDR3 DNA follows: TGCGCCAGCACTCCGGTCCAGTCTAGCACAGATACGCAGTATTTT.

For the CDR3, the DNA is TGTGCCAGCCGTTTAGGTAGCACAGATACGCAGTATTTT. Its translation: CASRLGSTDTQYF. This sequence joins TRBV7-8 and TRBJ2-3, with D unclear. This CDR3 contains 13 residues. Germline lookup yields CDR1 SGHVS and CDR2 FQNEAQ. V was trimmed by 8 bases and J by 0 bases, leaving 9 bases between them.

The CDR3 is CASSQETTGTVASKQYF. The CDR3 DNA reads TGCGCCAGCAGCCAAGAAACTACCGGGACAGTCGCTTCCAAGCAGTACTTC. The chain recombines TRBV4-1 with TRBJ2-7; 7 bases align to TRBD1. This CDR3 contains 17 residues. V gave up 0 bases and J gave up 8 bases; unmatched junction bases: 16. Germline assignment: CDR1 MGHRA and CDR2 YSYEKL.

This clone has just one count. The V call is TRBV10-3, the J call TRBJ2-1; 9 nucleotides line up with TRBD2. With 10 bases clipped from V and 5 bases from J, the junction kept 6 bases outside the gene matches. The CDR3 covers 13 residues. The germline gives CDR1 ENHRY, CDR2 SYGVKD. For the CDR3, the DNA is TGTGCCACCAGCGGGGGGAAAAACAATGAGCAGTTCTTC. This codes for CATSGGKNNEQFF.

The chain has TRBV7-9 and TRBJ2-1; the D is unclear. The germline gives CDR1 SEHNR, CDR2 FQNEAQ (reference sequence). The CDR3 has 13 residues. The ends were cut back, 0 bases at V and 6 bases at J, with 6 bases in the middle. The CDR3 sequence is CASSLASVNEQFF. The CDR3, as DNA: TGTGCCAGCAGCTTAGCCAGCGTCAATGAGCAGTTCTTC.

V gene TRBV24-1 combines with J gene TRBJ1-1; D unclear. The CDR3 is made up of 13 amino acids. Trimming cost V 9 bases and J 1 base, with 11 bases left between them. CDR1 is KGHDR and CDR2 is SFDVKD in the germline V gene. The CDR3 DNA reads as TGTGCCACCCGTCAGGACCCGAACACTGAAGCTTTCTTT. It encodes CATRQDPNTEAFF.

The chain carries TRBV11-3 and TRBJ1-4; TRBD1 might be the D (6 bases). The CDR3 is made up of 16 amino acids. The germline V and J ends were trimmed by 5 bases and 5 bases, with 18 bases remaining between them. Germline-derived CDR1 and CDR2 are SGHNT and YENEEA. As DNA, the CDR3 is TGTGCCAGCAGCCCCCGAGGGACAAGGACAAATGAAAAACTGTTTTTT. Translation gives CASSPRGTRTNEKLFF.

The chain is built from TRBV2 and TRBJ1-1; 9 nucleotides align to TRBD1. CDR3 length: 12 residues. The junction had 4 bases not matched to a gene; V was cut back by 4 bases and J by 10 bases. Per the germline V gene, CDR1 is SNHLY and CDR2 is FYNNEI. CDR3: CASSALGQGAFF. DNA of the CDR3: TGTGCCAGCAGTGCTTTGGGACAGGGAGCTTTCTTT. Full variable domain (missing parts from reference TRBV2 and TRBJ1-1): EPEVTQTPSHQVTQMGQEVILRCVPISNHLYFYWYRQILGQKVEFLVSFYNNEISEKSEIFDDQFSVERPDGSNFTLKIRSTKLEDSAMYFCASSALGQGAFFGQGTRLTVV.

The rearrangement joins TRBV6-5 to TRBJ1-1, with D tentatively TRBD1 (5 bases). CDR1 is MNHEY, CDR2 SVGAGI, per germline. CDR3 length equals 15 residues. The germline V and J ends were trimmed by 2 bases and 5 bases, with 15 bases remaining between them. In DNA form, the CDR3 reads TGTGCCAGCAGTTACATTCAAACAGGCCGGACTGAAGCTTTCTTT. Protein: CASSYIQTGRTEAFF.

The CDR3 DNA is TGCGCCAGCAGCTTCTGGGAGGGGGCCTACAATGAGCAGTTCTTC. It codes for CASSFWEGAYNEQFF. The chain recombines TRBV5-1 with TRBJ2-1, with D tentatively TRBD2 (7 bases). The CDR3 length is 15 residues. Germline CDR1 SGHRS, CDR2 YFSETQ. V lost 2 bases and J 2 bases, leaving 11 bases between the germline ends.

The chain uses TRBV7-6 and TRBJ2-3, with 9 bases that match TRBD2. The trim removed 2 bases at V and 4 bases at J, leaving 1 base unmatched. This CDR3 contains 14 residues. Germline V lookup: CDR1 SGHVS, CDR2 FNYEAQ. The CDR3 DNA sequence: TGTGCCAGCAGCTTAAGCGGGAGGTCAGATACGCAGTATTTT. Translation: CASSLSGRSDTQYF.

This rearrangement joins TRBV27 to TRBJ2-1, with D tentatively TRBD2 (6 bases). Per the germline V gene, CDR1 is MNHEY and CDR2 is SMNVEV (reference sequence). The CDR3 consists of 15 residues. V was shortened by 3 bases and J by 2 bases, with 11 bases between the two germline ends. CDR3 DNA: TGTGCCAGCAGTTTGGCGGCGGGAACCTACAATGAGCAGTTCTTC. Translation: CASSLAAGTYNEQFF.

The rearrangement uses TRBV6-2 or TRBV6-3 and TRBJ2-3; 14 bases are shared with TRBD2. This CDR3 region has 18 residues. V lost 6 bases, J lost 6 bases, and 14 bases stayed unmatched. CDR1 and CDR2 (germline): MNHEY, SVGEGT. CDR3 coding DNA: TGTGCCAGCAGCCCAATCGGGACTAGCGGGGGCCGAGTGGATACGCAGTATTTT. This codes for CASSPIGTSGGRVDTQYF.

This CDR3 is CATSRDTAGPAEAFF. The CDR3 bases are TGTGCCACCAGCAGAGATACCGCAGGGCCGGCTGAAGCTTTCTTT. The V call is TRBV15, the J call TRBJ1-1, with a possible D match to TRBD1 (5 bases). The CDR3 has 15 residues. Deletions cut 0 bases from V and 6 bases from J, with 14 bases between. CDR1 and CDR2 (germline): LNHNV, YYDKDF (reference sequence).

V gene TRBV6-2 or TRBV6-3 combines with J gene TRBJ1-2; D is undetermined. Germline loops: CDR1 MNHEY, CDR2 SVGEGT. This CDR3 is 15 amino acids long. The V end lost 0 bases, the J end lost 3 bases, and 11 bases lay between the germline ends. CDR3 DNA sequence: TGTGCCAGCAGTTACTCCCTGGGCATGGACTATGGCTACACCTTC. This translates into CASSYSLGMDYGYTF.

The V call is TRBV7-9, the J call TRBJ1-4, with D possibly matching TRBD1 (6 bases). This CDR3 is 17 amino acids long. V lost 2 bases and J 1 base, leaving 14 bases between the germline ends. From germline, CDR1 is SEHNR and CDR2 FQNEAQ (reference sequence). In DNA, the CDR3 is TGTGCCAGCAGCTTACGGTTAGGGGGTGGAACTAATGAAAAACTGTTTTTT. This translates into CASSLRLGGGTNEKLFF.

The chain combines TRBV6-5 with TRBJ2-5; 10 bases are a match to TRBD2. With V trimmed by 4 bases and J by 9 bases, 11 bases remained unmatched. Germline CDR1 and CDR2: MNHEY and SVGAGI. The CDR3 contains 15 residues. CDR3 residues: CASSSSGGGTEAQYF. The CDR3 nucleotides are TGTGCCAGCAGTTCTAGCGGGGGCGGGACTGAGGCCCAGTACTTC.

In its sample, this clone was seen once. This sequence joins TRBV12-5 and TRBJ1-4; 7 bases match TRBD1. Germline V lookup: CDR1 LGHNT, CDR2 FRNRAP. The CDR3 spans 17 residues. After removal of 4 bases from V and 1 base from J, the junction contained 9 bases not matched to a gene. DNA for the CDR3: TGTGCTAGTGGTTCGAACTATCGACAGGGAACTAATGAAAAACTGTTTTTT. Amino acids: CASGSNYRQGTNEKLFF.

This clone was detected once. This sequence joins TRBV10-3 and TRBJ2-1; the match to TRBD2 covers 8 bases. This CDR3 contains 14 residues. Germline V gene sequence: CDR1 ENHRY, CDR2 SYGVKD. V lost 3 bases and J lost 8; bases outside the gene matches: 6. CDR3 residues: CAISDSAGGDEQFF. CDR3 DNA: TGTGCCATCAGTGATAGCGCGGGGGGCGATGAGCAGTTCTTC.

The chain employs TRBV20-1 and TRBJ2-3; D gene ambiguous. The CDR3 is 13 residues long. The germline V and J ends were trimmed by 3 bases and 3 bases, with 10 bases remaining between them. Germline CDR1 reads DFQATT; CDR2 reads SNEGSKA (reference sequence). The CDR3 coding sequence is TGCAGTGCTAGTTTTATCGGGACAGATACGCAGTATTTT. Translating gives CSASFIGTDTQYF.

The chain links TRBV28 to TRBJ2-4, with 7 nucleotides matching TRBD2. In germline, CDR1 is MDHEN, CDR2 SYDVKM. The V gene end was trimmed by 6 bases and the J gene end by 0 bases; junction bases not matched to a gene: 11. The CDR3 has 17 residues. In DNA, the CDR3 is TGTGCCAGCAGCCAACCCCGAATAGCGGGAGCCAAAAACATTCAGTACTTC. Translated: CASSQPRIAGAKNIQYF.

This chain links TRBV11-3 with TRBJ2-1; D gene uncertain. The V and J ends lost 1 base and 6 bases respectively, with 4 bases between them. This CDR3 contains 12 residues. Germline V gives CDR1 SGHNT, CDR2 YENEEA. CDR3 protein: CASSLASNEQFF. The CDR3 nucleotides read TGTGCCAGCAGCTTAGCTAGCAATGAGCAGTTCTTC.

In this sample, this clone turned up once. This rearrangement joins TRBV11-3 to TRBJ2-7; D unresolved. With 1 base removed from V and 0 bases from J, the gap between germline ends came to 7 bases. Looked up from germline, CDR1 is SGHNT and CDR2 is YENEEA. This CDR3 region has 14 residues. Here the CDR3 reads CASSLGAASYEQYF. The CDR3 bases are TGTGCCAGCAGCTTAGGGGCAGCCTCCTACGAGCAGTACTTC.